This T cell receptor beta chain came from a study of quantifying T cell responses using KT2 cells (dated by TCRdb to the late 2010s). For the wider study: RNA was DNase-treated and reverse transcribed with TCR alpha and beta constant-region primers, mostly using SuperScript III. Under optimum conditions, the efficiency of the T4 ligation step was estimated to be more than 8%. To prevent over-amplification, PCR2 was performed as a SYBR Green qPCR and halted at a predetermined fluorescence threshold.

Details on this clonotype: The antigen it recognizes is unknown. No base quality values were provided; no much bigger clone lies one nucleotide off.

Known numbers of KT2, a T cell clone whose TCR had been sequenced previously, were spiked into unfractionated PBMC to test the sensitivity and accuracy of the pipeline. A range of KT2-to-PBMC ratios was produced by mixing KT2 cells with a fixed number of PBMC. Receptor amplification or capture employed UMI-ligation and nested PCR. A single-stranded oligonucleotide carrying the Illumina SP2 sequence and a UMI was ligated to the cDNA 3' end using T4 RNA ligase 1. PCR1 consisted of 4 cycles (98 degrees C 15 s, 69 degrees C 30 s, 72 degrees C 40 s), and for the beta primer an equimolar mix of RC1.1 and RC1.2 was used to cover TRBC1 and TRBC2. Starting at PCR2, the TCR alpha and beta chains were handled separately, and sample indices and Illumina adaptors were added. The UMI comprised 12 random nucleotides, as two hexamers separated by a spacer, placed after an 8-base spacer. Libraries were sequenced on an Illumina MiSeq using v2 2x251 paired-end chemistry, with around 13 samples typically included per run. PhiX DNA was added at roughly 5-7% to each sequencing library so that diversity was increased. Processing in the source paper ran as follows. Raw reads were converted to FASTQ with bcl2fastq and demultiplexed by dual indices using Demultiplexor. V and J genes were assigned by Decombinator through tag matching, with a single base-pair mismatch being allowed. Using UMIs, Collapsinator corrected both sequencing errors and the frequency errors that come from PCR heterogeneity. CDR3Translator converted Decombinator identifiers to nucleotide sequence, translated to amino acids, and extracted CDR3 using C- and N-terminal motifs. Each distinct KT2 TCR was counted as a cluster of KT2 sequences sharing one unique molecular identifier. TCRdb redid the processing of the public reads, applying fastp at Q25 and MiXCR, and retained in-frame beta chains. Here each entry gathers all rows of one CDR3 protein and keeps the most common genes and DNA. These V and J calls rely on TCRdb rather than the paper's analysis. The sample table lists tens of thousands of distinct CDR3 sequences, approximately 6.8% of them with a count of one. 15% to 18% of the sample is taken by the ten largest.

The paper's findings and limits, for the study overall: No side-by-side comparison of the pipeline with other TCR sequencing techniques was included in the study. Over several orders of magnitude, the number of KT2 alpha and beta sequences rose linearly with the number of KT2 cells put in. KT2 sequences were detected down to the lowest spike-in tested, about one KT2 cell per 100,000 PBMC. At very high KT2 spike-in numbers, detection of KT2 sequences reached saturation.

Trimming takes 5 bases off V and 1 base off J; junction bases not matched to a gene: 8. CDR1 and CDR2 are read off the germline V gene (reference sequence) as SEHNR and FQNEAQ. From its cysteine to its phenylalanine, the CDR3 spans 16 amino acids. Only the CDR3 DNA stays, 48 bases, in frame from base 1. The sample taken for sequencing was PBMCs spiked with cells of the T cell clone KT2. The sequence is built from TRBV7-9 and TRBJ1-3; 7 nucleotides in the junction match TRBD1. The clonotype was recovered from a human donor. In nucleotide form, the sequence is TGTGCCAGCAGCCCACTCGACAGGGTATCTGGAAACACCATATATTTT. This is translated as CASSPLDRVSGNTIYF.